This T cell receptor (beta chain) was captured in a study of blood T cells in healthy people across ages. CDR1 and CDR2 (germline): MNHNY, SVGAGI (reference sequence). CDR3 length: 13 amino acids. V was pared by 7 bases and J by 2 bases, with 12 bases between. Alongside a J-beta primer mix, a sample-barcoded 5' primer served in a second PCR lasting roughly 6 to 11 cycles. TCRdb re-called the 5' RACE reads through MiXCR, storing one row per CDR3 protein. The profile shows 700,000 to 950,000 distinct CDR3 sequences, 58% of them singletons. Material: blood. The chain is built from TRBV6-6 and TRBJ2-7; D possibly corresponds to TRBD2 (6 bases). The origin of this receptor is a man aged 30 to 45 in good health. CDR3 residues: CASTGQRAYEQYF. In nucleotides, the CDR3 is TGTGCCAGCACCGGCCAGCGGGCCTACGAGCAGTACTTC.